In its sample, the clone carrying this T cell receptor beta chain was seen a few times. Antigen: not known. The sample comes from a study of identical twins. General study findings and limits: Models underestimated out-of-frame TCR alpha sharing in monozygotic twins. Zero-insertion analyses were open to partial confounding by invariant MAIT and iNKT cells.

Healthy Caucasians, and only they, were the donors. The germline gives CDR1 MDHEN, CDR2 SYDVKM. The CDR3 contains 16 residues. The ends lost 1 base at V and 7 bases at J; junction bases unmatched: 4. Template switching, a step in the protocol, added a universal primer site, and cDNA carried unique molecular identifiers. TCRdb analysed the 5' RACE reads with MiXCR anew, one entry per CDR3 protein. The sample comprises hundreds of thousands of distinct CDR3 sequences, 20% to 25% of which are singletons, and approximately 0.49% rests with the top ten. These records were also assigned to another study, of yellow fever vaccine responses in identical twins.

The receptor comes from a woman aged 18-29 years in good health. J is TRBJ2-1 and V is TRBV28; 13 bases are a match to TRBD2. Source material: CD4+ T cells sorted from blood. In DNA, the CDR3 is TGTGCCAGCAGTTTATCAAGACTAGCGGGAGGTAATGAGCAGTTCTTC. Encoded protein: CASSLSRLAGGNEQFF.